This TCR beta chain comes out of a study of shared clonotypes between healthy human individuals. Germline CDR1 reads SGHDT; CDR2 reads YYEEEE. The CDR3 has 13 amino acids. V lost 4 bases to trimming and J lost 7 bases, with 12 bases between them. Measured with immunoSEQ multiplex PCR; TCRdb has only the in-frame clones, and not every one. The table shows about 980,000 clones, with over 75% occurring only once. Sequenced sample: memory CD4+ T cells sorted from blood. Subset: CD45RA-negative fraction. The sequence was collected from a man between 18 and 29 years old in good health. The chain has TRBV5-6 and TRBJ1-5, with D possibly TRBD1 on 5 matching bases. DNA of the CDR3: TGTGCCAGCAGCAAAAACCAGGGACAGCCCCAGCATTTT. It is translated as CASSKNQGQPQHF.